The 31 T cell receptor beta chains below all came from one sample that was sequenced in a study of memory CD4+ T cells and cytomegalovirus serostatus. Single viable CD3+CD4+CD8-CD45RO+ cells were sorted as the memory CD4+ T cells. Sequencing was performed with immunoSEQ multiplex PCR; in TCRdb, only in-frame clones are kept and a portion is missing. The data hold around 54,000 clones, with 70% to 75% observed a single time. What was sequenced was memory CD4+ T cells from blood. These receptors originate from an adult in good health and CMV-seropositive.

This clone was counted a single time. The chain uses TRBV6-1 and TRBJ1-2; 7 bases fit TRBD1. This CDR3 has 14 residues. The V gene's germline CDR1 is MNHNS and CDR2 SASEGT. V trimming: 4 bases; J trimming: 5 bases; junction bases outside the gene matches: 7. The CDR3 region is CASSGGAGGYGYTF. CDR3 nucleotide sequence: TGTGCCAGCAGTGGCGGGGCAGGGGGATATGGCTACACCTTC.

The chain employs TRBV5-1 and TRBJ1-1; D gene ambiguous. The germline V gene has CDR1 SGHRS and CDR2 YFSETQ. Trimming left V 0 bases short and J 3 bases short, with 15 bases between. The CDR3 runs 16 residues. The CDR3 protein is CASSLALRGPDTEAFF. CDR3 in DNA: TGCGCCAGCAGCTTGGCACTGCGAGGGCCTGACACTGAAGCTTTCTTT.

The J gene is TRBJ1-1, the V gene TRBV18; no firm D call. CDR3 size: 15 residues. V was clipped by 3 bases and J by 5 bases, with 16 bases between them. Germline lookup yields CDR1 KGHSH and CDR2 LQKENI. This CDR3 reads CASSPLPIPGTEAFF. CDR3 nucleotides: TGTGCCAGCTCACCCTTACCCATCCCTGGGACTGAAGCTTTCTTT.

This sequence joins TRBV2 and TRBJ1-5; 8 bases match TRBD1. Per the germline V gene, CDR1 is SNHLY and CDR2 is FYNNEI. V gave up 9 bases and J gave up 6 bases; unmatched junction bases: 19. CDR3 length: 17 amino acids. The CDR3 nucleotides read TGTGCCAGTAGCCGTGAGTCGACAGGGGTAGGCAGTCAGCCCCAGCATTTT. It encodes CASSRESTGVGSQPQHF. Using reference TRBV2 and TRBJ1-5 for the parts outside the CDR3, the full variable domain is EPEVTQTPSHQVTQMGQEVILRCVPISNHLYFYWYRQILGQKVEFLVSFYNNEISEKSEIFDDQFSVERPDGSNFTLKIRSTKLEDSAMYFCASSRESTGVGSQPQHFGDGTRLSIL.

The J gene is TRBJ1-4, the V gene TRBV18; 8 bases line up with TRBD1. V shed 2 bases, J shed 7 bases, and the junction held 3 bases outside the gene matches. Germline CDR1 KGHSH, CDR2 LQKENI. CDR3 length equals 14 residues. CDR3 nucleotide sequence: TGTGCCAGCTCACCATCAGGACAGGGTGAAAAACTGTTTTTT. This translates into CASSPSGQGEKLFF.

The V and J genes are TRBV6-5 and TRBJ1-1; D is unresolved. CDR3 size: 12 residues. Deletions cut 2 bases from V and 11 bases from J, with 12 bases between. Germline V gives CDR1 MNHEY, CDR2 SVGAGI. CDR3 sequence (DNA): TGTGCCAGCAGTTACGATTTTAGCTCGGCTTTCTTT. This encodes CASSYDFSSAFF.

The chain links TRBV7-9 to TRBJ2-7; D may be TRBD2 (6 bases). This CDR3 region has 17 residues. Trimming took off 6 bases at V and 6 bases at J, with 27 bases between the two ends. Germline V gene data show CDR1 as SEHNR and CDR2 as FQNEAQ (reference sequence). CDR3 DNA sequence: TGTGCCAGCAGTCCTGGCCCTTCTTCGGGGGTAGTTGGCGAGCAGTACTTC. Translation: CASSPGPSSGVVGEQYF. Supplemented by reference TRBV7-9 and TRBJ2-7, the full variable domain reads DTGVSQNPRHKITKRGQNVTFRCDPISEHNRLYWYRQTLGQGPEFLTYFQNEAQLEKSRLLSDRFSAERPKGSFSTLEIQRTEQGDSAMYLCASSPGPSSGVVGEQYFGPGTRLTVT.

This clone was seen only a few times. J is TRBJ1-2 and V is TRBV11-2, with a possible D match to TRBD1 (5 bases). Germline V gene lookup returns CDR1 SGHAT and CDR2 FQNNGV. The length of the CDR3 is 13 residues. Trimming removed 4 bases at V and 8 bases at J, with 14 bases between. In nucleotides, the CDR3 is TGTGCCAGCAGCTCGCAACAGGTTGAAGGCTACACCTTC. Protein product: CASSSQQVEGYTF.

The chain combines TRBV7-2 with TRBJ2-6; D call uncertain. V gave up 3 bases and J gave up 4 bases, with 10 bases separating them. Germline loops: CDR1 SGHTA, CDR2 FQGNSA. The CDR3 has 15 residues. CDR3 in amino acids: CASSFRNTGANVLTF. CDR3 in DNA: TGTGCCAGCAGCTTCAGGAATACCGGGGCCAACGTCCTGACTTTC.

This chain connects TRBV7-8 to TRBJ2-7; D is unclear. Germline V gene data show CDR1 as SGHVS and CDR2 as FQNEAQ. Trimming left V 1 base short and J 3 bases short, with 7 bases between. The CDR3 runs to 13 residues. CDR3 sequence: CASSLDGFYEQYV. The CDR3 DNA follows: TGTGCCAGCAGCTTAGATGGCTTCTACGAGCAGTACGTC.

V usage is TRBV27 and J usage is TRBJ2-5; D is unresolved. Germline V gives CDR1 MNHEY, CDR2 SMNVEV (reference sequence). The V end lost 5 bases, the J end lost 5 bases, and 12 bases lay between the germline ends. The CDR3 totals 13 residues. CDR3 loop: CASSPRYGETQYF. For the CDR3, the DNA is TGTGCCAGCAGTCCCCGGTACGGTGAGACCCAGTACTTC.

The chain is built from TRBV11-3 and TRBJ2-7, with D possibly matching TRBD2 (5 bases). Germline-derived CDR1 and CDR2 are SGHNT and YENEEA. The CDR3 consists of 15 residues. V gave up 2 bases and J gave up 5 bases, with 16 bases separating them. CDR3 sequence (DNA): TGTGCCAGCAGCTTAAATTCGGGATTAACCCACGAGCAGTACTTC. Its protein product is CASSLNSGLTHEQYF.

The CDR3 DNA is TGTGCCATAACTAGGGACACACATAACTATGGCTACACCTTC. Amino acids: CAITRDTHNYGYTF. V gene TRBV7-2 combines with J gene TRBJ1-2, with D perhaps TRBD1 (6 bases). Germline assignment: CDR1 SGHTA and CDR2 FQGNSA. This CDR3 is built from 14 residues. Deletions cut 10 bases from V and 1 base from J, with 16 bases between.

V is TRBV10-3 and J is TRBJ2-5; 7 nucleotides line up with TRBD1. Germline-derived CDR1 and CDR2 are ENHRY and SYGVKD. V shed 7 bases, J shed 2 bases, and the junction held 4 bases outside the gene matches. The CDR3 contains 13 residues. The CDR3 DNA follows: TGTGCCATCAACCCGGGACAGCAAGAGACCCAGTACTTC. Encoded protein: CAINPGQQETQYF.

This clone came up a few times. V is TRBV21-1 and J is TRBJ2-7; no check of the table's D call, TRBD1, against the DNA was made. TRBV21-1 is described as a pseudogene. The CDR3 is 15 amino acids. In nucleotides, the CDR3 is TGTGCCAGCAGCTTCCGGGACAGGGTCACGATCGAGCAGTACGTC. Translated, it gives CASSFRDRVTIEQYV.

This chain connects TRBV12-5 to TRBJ2-2, with 7 nucleotides matching TRBD2. Germline V gene sequence: CDR1 LGHNT, CDR2 FRNRAP. The V gene end was trimmed by 7 bases and the J gene end by 4 bases; junction bases not matched to a gene: 6. The CDR3 extends over 14 amino acids. CDR3 in amino acids: CASAPREATGELFF. In nucleotides, the CDR3 is TGTGCTAGTGCCCCACGGGAGGCCACCGGGGAGCTGTTTTTT.

In this sample, this clone turned up many times. The genes are TRBV4-3 and TRBJ2-7, with D hard to call. This CDR3 is 14 amino acids long. Germline loops: CDR1 LGHNA, CDR2 YSLEER. V was clipped by 0 bases and J by 6 bases, with 12 bases between them. As DNA, the CDR3 is TGCGCCAGCAGCCAAGATGCGGCTACTGGCGAGCAGTACTTC. Translating gives CASSQDAATGEQYF.

This rearrangement joins TRBV4-1 to TRBJ1-1; D possibly corresponds to TRBD1 (5 bases). The V gene lost 1 base and the J gene lost 5 bases, with 11 bases spanning the gap. The CDR3 consists of 14 residues. Germline CDR1 and CDR2: MGHRA and YSYEKL. As DNA, the CDR3 is TGCGCCAGCAGCCAAGTAGAGGGGATGACTGAAGCTTTCTTT. Translating gives CASSQVEGMTEAFF.

This clone occurred once. The chain couples TRBV9 to TRBJ2-3; D not resolved. CDR1 SGDLS and CDR2 YYNGEE come from the germline V gene. The CDR3 runs 14 residues. Trimming cost V 2 bases and J 0 bases, with 7 bases left between them. CDR3: CASSVFGSTDTQYF. The DNA for the CDR3 is TGTGCCAGCAGCGTGTTCGGGAGCACAGATACGCAGTATTTT. Variable domain in full (rest from reference TRBV9 and TRBJ2-3): DSGVTQTPKHLITATGQRVTLRCSPRSGDLSVYWYQQSLDQGLQFLIQYYNGEERAKGNILERFSAQQFPDLHSELNLSSLELGDSALYFCASSVFGSTDTQYFGPGTRLTVL.

This sequence joins TRBV21-1 and TRBJ2-3; the DNA was not used to check the table's D call, TRBD1. TRBV21-1 is labeled a pseudogene. This CDR3 has 17 residues. The CDR3 spells CASSIPQGDRGEDTQYF. DNA of the CDR3: TGTGCCAGCAGCATCCCCCAGGGGGACAGGGGCGAGGATACGCAGTATTTT.

Written as DNA, the CDR3 is TGTGCCAGCAGCGTAGTGCAGGGGGACAGAAATGAGCAGTTCTTC. Protein sequence: CASSVVQGDRNEQFF. This sequence joins TRBV9 and TRBJ2-1; 7 nucleotides match TRBD1. In germline, CDR1 is SGDLS, CDR2 YYNGEE. The CDR3 runs to 15 residues. V was clipped by 0 bases and J by 7 bases; unmatched bases: 7.

The CDR3 reads CASSVGGDSGVNEQFF. CDR3 DNA sequence: TGTGCCAGCAGCGTAGGAGGGGACAGCGGAGTCAATGAGCAGTTCTTC. V usage is TRBV9 and J usage is TRBJ2-1; 7 bases match TRBD1. CDR3 length: 16 amino acids. V trimming: 0 bases; J trimming: 6 bases; junction bases outside the gene matches: 9. CDR1 and CDR2 (germline): SGDLS, YYNGEE.

This clone occurred once. The V and J genes are TRBV7-2 and TRBJ2-3; possibly TRBD2 for D (5 bases). Germline lookup yields CDR1 SGHTA and CDR2 FQGNSA. Trimming took 7 bases from V and 9 from J, leaving 20 bases between them. This CDR3 region has 14 residues. The chain's CDR3 is CASNEPFVGDTQYF. The CDR3 nucleotides read TGTGCCAGCAACGAACCTTTTGTGGGAGACACGCAGTATTTT.

The V gene is TRBV11-3, the J gene TRBJ2-1; no clear D. The CDR3 extends over 15 amino acids. From germline, CDR1 is SGHNT and CDR2 YENEEA. Trimming took off 1 base at V and 7 bases at J, with 14 bases between the two ends. The CDR3 DNA is TGTGCCAGCAGCTTAGTTTTAGGGAACGAGAATGAGCAGTTCTTC. This translates into CASSLVLGNENEQFF.

V gene TRBV7-2 combines with J gene TRBJ2-7; D is perhaps TRBD2 (6 bases). The V gene lost 2 bases and the J gene lost 6 bases, with 17 bases spanning the gap. Germline CDR1 is SGHTA and CDR2 is FQGNSA. CDR3 length equals 15 residues. The CDR3 DNA reads as TGTGCCAGCAGCTTAAACGGTCCGGGAGTTGGCGAGCAGTACTTC. This translates into CASSLNGPGVGEQYF.

This clone was seen a handful of times. The chain recombines TRBV15 with TRBJ1-4, with 7 bases fitting TRBD1. CDR3 length equals 20 residues. Germline V gene lookup returns CDR1 LNHNV and CDR2 YYDKDF (reference sequence). Trimming cost V 0 bases and J 5 bases; bases outside gene matches: 18. The CDR3 is CATSREGPINFQGVNEKLFF. The CDR3 DNA reads as TGTGCCACCAGCAGAGAGGGCCCCATCAATTTTCAGGGGGTGAATGAAAAACTGTTTTTT. Based on the CDR3 plus reference TRBV15 and TRBJ1-4, the full variable domain is DAMVIQNPRYQVTQFGKPVTLSCSQTLNHNVMYWYQQKSSQAPKLLFHYYDKDFNNEADTPDNFQSRRPNTSFCFLDIRSPGLGDTAMYLCATSREGPINFQGVNEKLFFGSGTQLSVL.

This chain joins TRBV5-4 and TRBJ2-7, with D perhaps being TRBD1 or TRBD2 (6 bases each). Germline values: CDR1 SGHNT, CDR2 YYREEE (reference sequence). Trimming removed 0 bases from V and 4 bases from J, with 11 bases in between. This CDR3 has 14 residues. The CDR3 loop is CASSLGGALYEQYV. CDR3 coding DNA: TGTGCCAGCAGCTTGGGGGGGGCTCTGTACGAGCAGTACGTC.

V is TRBV19 and J is TRBJ2-6; no clear D gene. V dropped 3 bases and J dropped 2 bases, with 8 bases sitting between them. This CDR3 has 15 amino acids. CDR1 is LNHDA and CDR2 is SQIVND in the germline V gene (reference sequence). The CDR3 here is CASSILHTGANVLTF. The CDR3 coding sequence is TGTGCCAGTAGTATCCTGCACACTGGGGCCAACGTCCTGACTTTC. The full variable domain, its missing parts supplied by reference TRBV19 and TRBJ2-6, is DGGITQSPKYLFRKEGQNVTLSCEQNLNHDAMYWYRQDPGQGLRLIYYSQIVNDFQKGDIAEGYSVSREKKESFPLTVTSAQKNPTAFYLCASSILHTGANVLTFGAGSRLTVL.

This clone is a singleton in its sample. This chain uses TRBV4-3 with TRBJ1-4, with D uncertain. The V gene lost 0 bases and the J gene lost 8 bases, with 13 bases spanning the gap. Germline V gives CDR1 LGHNA, CDR2 YSLEER. The CDR3 runs to 15 residues. CDR3 bases: TGCGCCAGCAGCCAAGATAGAAGAGCAACCGAAAAACTGTTTTTT. Translated, it gives CASSQDRRATEKLFF.

This clone was observed a single time. The gene calls are TRBV10-3 and TRBJ2-1, with D unclear. V lost 2 bases to trimming and J lost 8 bases, with 4 bases between them. Germline assignment: CDR1 ENHRY and CDR2 SYGVKD. CDR3 length: 11 amino acids. CDR3 nucleotide sequence: TGTGCCATCAGTGAGAATTATGAGCAGTTCTTC. Its translation is CAISENYEQFF.

This chain connects TRBV7-8 to TRBJ2-7, with D unclear. CDR1 and CDR2 from the germline V gene are SGHVS and FQNEAQ. V was clipped by 7 bases and J by 0 bases, with 13 bases between them. CDR3 length: 14 amino acids. CDR3 protein: CASNAAGSSYEQYF. As DNA, the CDR3 is TGTGCCAGCAATGCAGCAGGTAGCTCCTACGAGCAGTACTTC.